This TCR beta chain was sequenced in a study of T cell changes during pregnancy in multiple sclerosis (dated by TCRdb to about 2019). Notes on the research overall: The study examined how the T cell repertoire changed over the course of pregnancy in women with multiple sclerosis.

The CDR3 holds 13 amino acids from the cysteine to the phenylalanine. Of all the DNA, just the CDR3 is kept, 39 bases in frame from base 1. This clone is considered medium-sized (0.01 to 0.1%). Its recognized antigen is unknown. There are no base qualities to consult, and no much larger clone falls within one base. The same CDR3 can be traced to other DNA sequences in this sample. The library came from the immunoSEQ multiplex PCR assay. TCRdb retrieved this table from immuneACCESS and kept in-frame rearrangements only. Not all clones are present; in checked studies, unresolved V genes account for under half, and no reason is known for the remainder. The sample includes some 20,000 clones, with roughly 90% observed a single time. Jointly, the top ten make up 5.3% of the sample.

The clonotype originates from a female donor in good health, enrolled as a control in a pregnancy study. The source material was CD8+ T cells from peripheral blood mononuclear cells, sampled in the second trimester of pregnancy. The chain employs TRBV21-1 and TRBJ1-2; TRBD1 is the table's D call and was not checked against the DNA. TRBV21-1 corresponds to a pseudogene. The CDR3 here reads CASSKTANYGYTF. The sequence in DNA is TGTGCCAGCAGCAAGACAGCTAACTATGGCTACACCTTC.